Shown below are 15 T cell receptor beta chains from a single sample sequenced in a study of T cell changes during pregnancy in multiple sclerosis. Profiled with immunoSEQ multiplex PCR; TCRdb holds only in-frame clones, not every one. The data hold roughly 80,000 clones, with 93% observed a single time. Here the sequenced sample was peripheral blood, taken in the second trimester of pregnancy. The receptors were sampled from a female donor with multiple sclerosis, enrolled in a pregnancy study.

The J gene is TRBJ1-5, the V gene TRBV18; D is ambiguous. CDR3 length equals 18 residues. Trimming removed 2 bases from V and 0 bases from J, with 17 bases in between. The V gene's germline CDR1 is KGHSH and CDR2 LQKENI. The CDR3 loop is CASSPVGQRIYSNQPQHF. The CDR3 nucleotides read TGTGCCAGCTCACCAGTTGGGCAACGTATCTATAGCAATCAGCCCCAGCATTTT.

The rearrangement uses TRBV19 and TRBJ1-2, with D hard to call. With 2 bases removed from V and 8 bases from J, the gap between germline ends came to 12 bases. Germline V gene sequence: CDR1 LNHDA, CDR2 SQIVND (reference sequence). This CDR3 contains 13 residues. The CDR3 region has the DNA TGTGCCAGTAGTATACTGGACTCGGACGGCTACACCTTC. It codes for CASSILDSDGYTF.

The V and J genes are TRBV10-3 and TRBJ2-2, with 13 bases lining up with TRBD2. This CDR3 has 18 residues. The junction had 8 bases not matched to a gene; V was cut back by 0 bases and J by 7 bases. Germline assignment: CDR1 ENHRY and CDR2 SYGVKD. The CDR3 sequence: CAISESTGLAGALGELFF. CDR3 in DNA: TGTGCCATCAGTGAGTCAACCGGACTAGCGGGGGCCCTCGGGGAGCTGTTTTTT.

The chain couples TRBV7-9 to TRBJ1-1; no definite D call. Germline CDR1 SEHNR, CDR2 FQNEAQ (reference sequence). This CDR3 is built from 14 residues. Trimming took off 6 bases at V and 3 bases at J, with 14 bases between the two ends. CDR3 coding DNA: TGTGCCAGCAGTACTTCTCGCACTGACACTGAAGCTTTCTTT. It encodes CASSTSRTDTEAFF. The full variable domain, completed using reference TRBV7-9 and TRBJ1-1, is DTGVSQNPRHKITKRGQNVTFRCDPISEHNRLYWYRQTLGQGPEFLTYFQNEAQLEKSRLLSDRFSAERPKGSFSTLEIQRTEQGDSAMYLCASSTSRTDTEAFFGQGTRLTVV.

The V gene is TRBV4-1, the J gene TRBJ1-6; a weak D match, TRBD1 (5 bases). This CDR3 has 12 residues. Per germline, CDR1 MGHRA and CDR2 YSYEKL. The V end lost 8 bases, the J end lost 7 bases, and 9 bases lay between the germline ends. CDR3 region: CASSRTNSPLHF. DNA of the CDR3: TGCGCCAGCTCACGGACAAATTCACCCCTCCACTTT.

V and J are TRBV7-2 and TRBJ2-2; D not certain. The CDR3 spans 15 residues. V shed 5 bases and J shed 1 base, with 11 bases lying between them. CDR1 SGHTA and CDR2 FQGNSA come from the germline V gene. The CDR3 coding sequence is TGTGCCAGCAGCGCGCAGACGGGGAACACCGGGGAGCTGTTTTTT. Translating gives CASSAQTGNTGELFF.

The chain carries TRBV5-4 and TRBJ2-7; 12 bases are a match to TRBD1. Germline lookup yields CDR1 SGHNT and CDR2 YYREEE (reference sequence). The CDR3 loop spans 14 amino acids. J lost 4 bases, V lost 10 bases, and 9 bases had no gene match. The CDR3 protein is CASTGTGGRYEQYF. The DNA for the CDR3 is TGTGCCTCCACCGGGACAGGGGGCAGGTACGAGCAGTACTTC. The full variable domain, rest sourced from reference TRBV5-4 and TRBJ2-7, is ETGVTQSPTHLIKTRGQQVTLRCSSQSGHNTVSWYQQALGQGPQFIFQYYREEENGRGNFPPRFSGLQFPNYSSELNVNALELDDSALYLCASTGTGGRYEQYFGPGTRLTVT.

The CDR3 sequence: CASRAPGELFF. CDR3 nucleotides: TGTGCCAGCAGAGCCCCCGGGGAGCTGTTTTTT. The chain carries TRBV6-1 and TRBJ2-2; D call uncertain. This CDR3 comprises 11 residues. Germline CDR1 and CDR2: MNHNS and SASEGT. The V end was cut by 6 bases, the J end by 6 bases, with 5 bases between.

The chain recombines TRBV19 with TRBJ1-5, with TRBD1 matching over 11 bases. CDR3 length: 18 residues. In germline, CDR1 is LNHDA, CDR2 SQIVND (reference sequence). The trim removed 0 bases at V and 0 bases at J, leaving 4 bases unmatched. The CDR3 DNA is TGTGCCAGTAGTATAGAAGGGACAGGGGGATCTAGCAATCAGCCCCAGCATTTT. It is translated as CASSIEGTGGSSNQPQHF.

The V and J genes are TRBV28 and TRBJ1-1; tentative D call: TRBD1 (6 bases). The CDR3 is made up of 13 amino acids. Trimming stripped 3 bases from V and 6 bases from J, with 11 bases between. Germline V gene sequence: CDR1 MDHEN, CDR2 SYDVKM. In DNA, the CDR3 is TGTGCCAGCAGTTTTGTAGAGGGGGCTGAAGCTTTCTTT. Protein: CASSFVEGAEAFF.

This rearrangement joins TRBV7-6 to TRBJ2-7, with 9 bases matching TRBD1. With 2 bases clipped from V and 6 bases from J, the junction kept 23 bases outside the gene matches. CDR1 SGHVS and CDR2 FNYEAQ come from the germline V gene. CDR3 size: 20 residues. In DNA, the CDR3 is TGTGCCAGCAGCTTAAAAACGGGACAGGGAAATAATGTAGCTCTTCGCGAGCAGTACTTC. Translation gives CASSLKTGQGNNVALREQYF.

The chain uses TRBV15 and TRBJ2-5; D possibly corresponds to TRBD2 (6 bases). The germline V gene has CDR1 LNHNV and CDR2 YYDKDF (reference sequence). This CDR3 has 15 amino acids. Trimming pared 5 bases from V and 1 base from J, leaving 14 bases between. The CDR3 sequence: CATSGSLATQETQYF. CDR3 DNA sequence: TGTGCCACCAGCGGGTCGCTAGCGACCCAAGAGACCCAGTACTTC.

The CDR3 reads CATGGLAGGLTYNEQFF. The CDR3, as DNA: TGTGCCACCGGTGGACTAGCGGGGGGCCTTACCTACAATGAGCAGTTCTTC. The rearrangement uses TRBV25-1 and TRBJ2-1, with 14 bases that match TRBD2. The trim removed 10 bases at V and 2 bases at J, leaving 10 bases unmatched. The CDR3 is 17 amino acids. Germline V gives CDR1 MGHDK, CDR2 SYGVNS.

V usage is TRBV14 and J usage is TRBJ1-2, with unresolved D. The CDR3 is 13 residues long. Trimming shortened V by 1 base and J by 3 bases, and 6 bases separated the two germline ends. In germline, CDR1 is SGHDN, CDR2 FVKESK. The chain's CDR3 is CASSQGTYYGYTF. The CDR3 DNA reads TGTGCCAGCAGCCAAGGGACTTACTATGGCTACACCTTC.

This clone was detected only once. The CDR3 DNA reads TGTGCCAGCAGCTTAAGAGGTACCGTCGTCACCGGGGAGCTGTTTTTT. This gives the protein CASSLRGTVVTGELFF. The chain has TRBV13 and TRBJ2-2; D gene unclear. The CDR3 has 16 amino acids. With 2 bases removed from V and 4 bases from J, the gap between germline ends came to 14 bases. Germline V gene lookup returns CDR1 PRHDT and CDR2 FYEKMQ (reference sequence).